These 20 T cell receptor beta chains originate from one sample sequenced in a study of regulatory T cells in long-lasting Graves disease. Combining iRepertoire HTBI primers with Arm-PCR of CDR3 regions, the authors built TCR beta libraries. TCRdb independently ran MiXCR on the multiplex PCR reads; one entry per CDR3 protein. Of 400,000 to 500,000 distinct CDR3 sequences in the sample, approximately 15% are singletons; the top ten hold approximately 15%. Noted time point: newly diagnosed GD, antithyroid drugs for less than 3 months. Generation of the TCR library employed RNA extracted from PBMCs. These data also formed part of another study, on T cells in Graves' hyperthyroidism and ophthalmopathy.

The specimen comprised peripheral blood mononuclear cells (PBMCs), sampled at new diagnosis, from a patient treated with antithyroid drugs. These TCRs come from a woman between 50 and 59 years old with Graves disease.

This clonotype was counted many times. CDR3 DNA: TGTGCCAGCAGCGTAGAGGGAGCACCTTACAATGAGCAGTTCTTC. Protein product: CASSVEGAPYNEQFF. This chain connects TRBV9 to TRBJ2-1; tentative D call: TRBD2 (5 bases). The V end lost 0 bases, the J end lost 4 bases, and 11 bases lay between the germline ends. The CDR3 totals 15 residues. The germline V gene has CDR1 SGDLS and CDR2 YYNGEE.

This clonotype was seen at least ten times. The rearrangement joins TRBV24-1 to TRBJ1-3; 7 bases agree with TRBD1. Per germline, CDR1 KGHDR and CDR2 SFDVKD. J lost 4 bases, V lost 3 bases, and 5 bases had no gene match. The CDR3 sequence is 15 residues long. The DNA of the CDR3 is TGTGCCACCAGTGATCCCCGGACAGGAGGAAACACCATATATTTT. This gives the protein CATSDPRTGGNTIYF.

This clonotype was counted only a few times. The chain's CDR3 is CASRTQTGITGELFF. The CDR3 bases are TGTGCCAGCAGAACCCAAACAGGGATAACCGGGGAGCTGTTTTTT. The chain employs TRBV27 and TRBJ2-2, with a possible D match to TRBD1 (6 bases). The CDR3 is 15 residues long. From germline, CDR1 is MNHEY and CDR2 SMNVEV (reference sequence). Between the trimmed V and J ends, which lost 6 bases and 5 bases, there was a span of 16 bases.

This clonotype turned up a few times. V is TRBV2 and J is TRBJ2-1, with a tentative D call TRBD1 (6 bases). Per the germline V gene, CDR1 is SNHLY and CDR2 is FYNNEI. The ends were cut back, 5 bases at V and 2 bases at J, with 7 bases in the middle. The CDR3 spans 13 residues. The DNA for the CDR3 is TGTGCCAGCAGTCGGGACACCTACAATGAGCAGTTCTTC. Protein: CASSRDTYNEQFF.

This clonotype appeared many times. In DNA form, the CDR3 reads TGTGCCAGCAGGTCGGGTTTAACTAATGAAAAACTGTTTTTT. Its protein product is CASRSGLTNEKLFF. The rearrangement links TRBV12-3 or TRBV12-4 to TRBJ1-4; D ambiguous. The CDR3 covers 14 residues. Trimming took 6 bases from V and 1 from J, leaving 9 bases between them.

In this sample, this clonotype turned up many times. The chain employs TRBV30 and TRBJ1-1; 8 positions match TRBD1. Trimming removed 3 bases from V and 5 bases from J; junction bases left unmatched: 5. This CDR3 is 13 amino acids long. From germline, CDR1 is GTSNPN and CDR2 SVGIG (reference sequence). The CDR3 sequence is CAWSRGDRTEAFF. Written as DNA, the CDR3 is TGTGCCTGGAGCCGCGGGGACAGGACTGAAGCTTTCTTT.

This clonotype was counted ten times or more. The V call is TRBV10-3, the J call TRBJ2-3; TRBD1 agrees at 7 bases. The CDR3 has 16 amino acids. The germline CDR1 and CDR2 sequences are ENHRY and SYGVKD. Unmatched junction bases numbered 6, after V lost 0 bases and J lost 3 bases. The CDR3 DNA sequence: TGTGCCATCAGTGAGTCGGGGCAGGGGGAGACAGATACGCAGTATTTT. Amino acid sequence: CAISESGQGETDTQYF.

The sample holds a few counts of this clonotype. The rearrangement uses TRBV6-1 and TRBJ2-1, with D perhaps matching TRBD1 (5 bases). The ends were cut back, 6 bases at V and 3 bases at J, with 15 bases in the middle. Germline CDR1 is MNHNS and CDR2 is SASEGT. The CDR3 runs 15 residues. As DNA, the CDR3 is TGTGCCAGCAGCAGCCGCAGGGTCGACTACAATGAGCAGTTCTTC. The encoded protein is CASSSRRVDYNEQFF.

V gene TRBV3-1 combines with J gene TRBJ1-4; D call uncertain. The germline CDR1 and CDR2 sequences are LGHDT and YNNKEL (reference sequence). The V end lost 0 bases, the J end lost 8 bases, and 10 bases lay between the germline ends. The length of the CDR3 is 14 residues. This CDR3 reads CASSQDGSEEKLFF. The CDR3 nucleotides read TGTGCCAGCAGCCAAGATGGCAGCGAAGAAAAACTGTTTTTT.

In this sample, this clonotype turned up many times. The V and J genes are TRBV7-2 and TRBJ2-1; D gene uncertain. The V end was cut by 1 base, the J end by 3 bases, with 10 bases between. The CDR3 is made up of 15 amino acids. CDR1 is SGHTA and CDR2 is FQGNSA in the germline V gene. CDR3 sequence reads: CASSLGFGRYNEQFF. DNA for the CDR3: TGTGCCAGCAGCTTAGGGTTCGGACGCTACAATGAGCAGTTCTTC.

The chain joins TRBV10-1 to TRBJ2-3; D call uncertain. CDR1 and CDR2 (germline): WNHNN, SYGVQD (reference sequence). V lost 2 bases to trimming and J lost 5 bases, with 14 bases between them. The CDR3 is made up of 15 amino acids. DNA for the CDR3: TGCGCCAGCAGTGAGGGGGTCGAGACCGAAGATACGCAGTATTTT. This encodes CASSEGVETEDTQYF.

This chain connects TRBV18 to TRBJ2-2; D possibly corresponds to TRBD1 (5 bases). The CDR3 covers 15 residues. CDR1 is KGHSH and CDR2 is LQKENI in the germline V gene. The V gene lost 4 bases and the J gene lost 1 base, with 10 bases spanning the gap. As DNA, the CDR3 is TGTGCCAGCTCACAGTTGCAGGGGAACACCGGGGAGCTGTTTTTT. This sequence encodes CASSQLQGNTGELFF. The whole variable domain, remainder taken from reference TRBV18 and TRBJ2-2, is NAGVMQNPRHLVRRRGQEARLRCSPMKGHSHVYWYRQLPEEGLKFMVYLQKENIIDESGMPKERFSAEFPKEGPSILRIQQVVRGDSAAYFCASSQLQGNTGELFFGEGSRLTVL.

The rearrangement links TRBV19 to TRBJ2-5, with 7 bases fitting TRBD2. The closer fit of TRBJ2-1 to the DNA end suggests the J call may be wrong. The CDR3 has 12 residues. Germline V CDR1 and CDR2: LNHDA, SQIVND (reference sequence). This chain's CDR3 is CASSGRLDEQFF. Here the CDR3 DNA reads TGTGCCAGTAGCGGGAGGCTGGATGAGCAGTTCTTC.

For this clonotype: Because the CDR3 is missing its conserved closing phenylalanine or tryptophan, this is likely a read error. This chain joins TRBV9 and TRBJ2-3; 11 positions agree with TRBD2. The germline gives CDR1 SGDLS, CDR2 YYNGEE. CDR3 size: 17 residues. Germline trimming cut 4 bases from V and 2 bases from J; bases unmatched to any gene: 9. CDR3 in amino acids: CASSSLGTSGFTDTQYL. CDR3 sequence (DNA): TGTGCCAGCAGCTCATTGGGGACTAGCGGCTTCACAGATACGCAGTATTTA.

A few counts support this clonotype. One end of the junction varies from germline; a read error may be responsible. The gene calls are TRBV6-1 and TRBJ1-2; 9 nucleotides line up with TRBD1. The CDR3 contains 14 residues. Per germline, CDR1 MNHNS and CDR2 SASEGT. This CDR3 reads CANSRDREEYGYTF. CDR3 in DNA: TGTGCCAACAGTAGGGACAGGGAGGAATATGGCTACACCTTC.

In its sample, this clonotype was seen a few times. The chain joins TRBV20-1 to TRBJ2-2; 7 nucleotides line up with TRBD2. The CDR3 has 16 residues. Trimming cost V 6 bases and J 2 bases; bases outside gene matches: 12. Per germline, CDR1 DFQATT and CDR2 SNEGSKA (reference sequence). The CDR3 nucleotides read TGCAGTGCCCCGCGGAGGGAGGGCCAAAACACCGGGGAGCTGTTTTTT. Its protein is CSAPRREGQNTGELFF.

This clonotype was seen a few times. The chain has TRBV5-6 and TRBJ2-1; D unclear. Germline CDR1 reads SGHDT; CDR2 reads YYEEEE. The CDR3 is made up of 16 amino acids. V was cut by 2 bases and J by 0 bases, with 12 bases left in between. The CDR3 here is CASSLVVTNSYNEQFF. The CDR3 DNA is TGTGCCAGCAGCTTAGTAGTGACAAACTCCTACAATGAGCAGTTCTTC.

In its sample, this clonotype was seen many times. CDR3 DNA: TGTGCCAGCGCGAAAGGACAGGGGTCTTTCCATGAGCAGTTCTTC. This encodes CASAKGQGSFHEQFF. J is TRBJ2-1 and V is TRBV12-3 or TRBV12-4; 9 bases line up with TRBD1. Trimming took 8 bases from V and 8 from J; bases not matched to a gene: 13. This CDR3 region has 15 residues.

Many counts were recorded for this clonotype. This chain uses TRBV2 with TRBJ2-1; 9 nucleotides match TRBD2. There are 15 residues in the CDR3. The trim removed 2 bases at V and 9 bases at J, leaving 8 bases unmatched. Germline lookup yields CDR1 SNHLY and CDR2 FYNNEI. In nucleotides, the CDR3 is TGTGCCAGCAGTGAACGCTTAGCGGGAGCTGGTGAGCAGTTCTTC. The encoded protein is CASSERLAGAGEQFF.

A few counts support this clonotype. The chain uses TRBV5-1 and TRBJ2-7; D perhaps matches TRBD1 (6 bases). The germline V and J ends were trimmed by 0 bases and 2 bases, with 12 bases remaining between them. This CDR3 contains 15 residues. Per the germline V gene, CDR1 is SGHRS and CDR2 is YFSETQ. CDR3 nucleotides: TGCGCCAGCAGCTTGGCCGCAGGGGCTGCCTACGAGCAGTACTTC. Translated, it gives CASSLAAGAAYEQYF.